The 26 T cell receptor beta chains below come from one sample, sequenced in a study of blood T cells in healthy people across ages (dated by TCRdb to about 2015). Library preparation used 5' RACE. The sample was run on an Illumina HiSeq 2500. A second PCR of about 7 to 12 cycles was performed with a sample-barcoded 5' primer and a J-beta primer mix. The public reads were quality trimmed at Q25 with fastp and then assembled into clones with MiXCR by TCRdb, keeping productive beta chains. Rows with a matching CDR3 protein are joined into one entry that keeps the most common DNA and genes. The sample includes hundreds of thousands of distinct CDR3 sequences, with around half observed a single time. The ten largest account for about a third of the sample. Sequenced sample: blood. The receptor set was obtained from a woman aged 60 to 75 in good health.

This clonotype appeared a few times. The rearrangement uses TRBV15 and TRBJ2-1; D possibly corresponds to TRBD2 (5 bases). The CDR3 consists of 13 residues. Germline V gives CDR1 LNHNV, CDR2 YYDKDF (reference sequence). V lost 1 base and J 9 bases, leaving 10 bases between the germline ends. CDR3 residues: CATSRGATSEQFF. CDR3 sequence (DNA): TGTGCCACCAGCAGAGGGGCCACTAGTGAGCAGTTCTTC.

The J gene is TRBJ1-4, the V gene TRBV18; D is uncertain. Trimming pared 2 bases from V and 5 bases from J, leaving 9 bases between. This CDR3 has 14 residues. Germline V gene lookup returns CDR1 KGHSH and CDR2 LQKENI. The CDR3 is CASSPGGVNEKLFF. Written as DNA, the CDR3 is TGTGCCAGCTCACCAGGCGGCGTGAATGAAAAACTGTTTTTT.

The rearrangement links TRBV2 to TRBJ2-1, with 7 bases fitting TRBD1. The CDR3 totals 15 residues. Germline V gene sequence: CDR1 SNHLY, CDR2 FYNNEI. V lost 10 bases, J lost 8 bases, and 17 bases stayed unmatched. CDR3 sequence reads: CATCKSAGGYDEQFF. The CDR3 DNA reads TGTGCCACATGTAAATCGGCAGGGGGTTACGATGAGCAGTTCTTC.

The chain employs TRBV20-1 and TRBJ2-3; a possible D gene is TRBD2 (6 bases). This CDR3 has 15 amino acids. The germline CDR1 and CDR2 sequences are DFQATT and SNEGSKA (reference sequence). The V end lost 3 bases, the J end lost 0 bases, and 13 bases lay between the germline ends. In nucleotides, the CDR3 is TGCAGTGCTAGTGTGGGGCGGGATAGCACAGATACGCAGTATTTT. Amino acids: CSASVGRDSTDTQYF.

The rearrangement links TRBV7-2 to TRBJ2-7; D may correspond to TRBD1 or TRBD2 (6 bases each). In germline, CDR1 is SGHTA, CDR2 FQGNSA. With 4 bases removed from V and 7 bases from J, the gap between germline ends came to 14 bases. The CDR3 has 13 residues. The CDR3 is CASSSGGPGEQYF. CDR3 bases: TGTGCCAGCAGCTCTGGGGGGCCTGGGGAGCAGTACTTC. Based on the CDR3 plus reference TRBV7-2 and TRBJ2-7, the full variable domain is GAGVSQSPSNKVTEKGKDVELRCDPISGHTALYWYRQSLGQGLEFLIYFQGNSAPDKSGLPSDRFSAERTGGSVSTLTIQRTQQEDSAVYLCASSSGGPGEQYFGPGTRLTVT.

J is TRBJ2-7 and V is TRBV15; perhaps TRBD2 as D (6 bases). This CDR3 region has 15 residues. Germline values: CDR1 LNHNV, CDR2 YYDKDF (reference sequence). Deletions cut 2 bases from V and 3 bases from J, with 14 bases between. The CDR3 region is CATSRSWGDGYEQYF. As DNA, the CDR3 is TGTGCCACCAGCAGAAGTTGGGGGGATGGCTACGAGCAGTACTTC. The entire variable domain, with the rest obtained from reference TRBV15 and TRBJ2-7, is as follows: DAMVIQNPRYQVTQFGKPVTLSCSQTLNHNVMYWYQQKSSQAPKLLFHYYDKDFNNEADTPDNFQSRRPNTSFCFLDIRSPGLGDTAMYLCATSRSWGDGYEQYFGPGTRLTVT.

The chain has TRBV12-3 or TRBV12-4 and TRBJ1-6; 7 positions agree with TRBD1. CDR3 length: 14 amino acids. The junction had 5 bases not matched to a gene; V was cut back by 6 bases and J by 6 bases. Written as DNA, the CDR3 is TGTGCCAGCAGCACGGGACAGATTAATTCACCCCTCCACTTT. Its protein is CASSTGQINSPLHF.

Remarks on this clonotype: Its ends do not fully match the called genes, so a read error is possible. The chain links TRBV5-1 to TRBJ1-4; D unclear. The length of the CDR3 is 15 residues. Germline CDR1 and CDR2: SGHRS and YFSETQ. CDR3 residues: CTSSLNYGANEKLFF. CDR3 nucleotide sequence: TGCACCAGCAGCCTCAATTATGGAGCTAATGAAAAACTGTTTTTT.

The J gene is TRBJ2-2, the V gene TRBV28; 7 bases match TRBD1. Germline V CDR1 and CDR2: MDHEN, SYDVKM. Unmatched junction bases numbered 4, after V lost 4 bases and J lost 2 bases. The CDR3 spans 15 residues. The CDR3 DNA follows: TGTGCCAGCAGTTCCGGGACAGTTAACACCGGGGAGCTGTTTTTT. This encodes CASSSGTVNTGELFF. The variable domain in full, with the rest retrieved from reference TRBV28 and TRBJ2-2, is DVKVTQSSRYLVKRTGEKVFLECVQDMDHENMFWYRQDPGLGLRLIYFSYDVKMKEKGDIPEGYSVSREKKERFSLILESASTNQTSMYLCASSSGTVNTGELFFGEGSRLTVL.

The genes are TRBV20-1 and TRBJ2-7; 14 bases map to TRBD2. Germline lookup yields CDR1 DFQATT and CDR2 SNEGSKA (reference sequence). There are 14 residues in the CDR3. The ends lost 1 base at V and 10 bases at J; junction bases unmatched: 6. The CDR3 DNA is TGCAGTGCTAGAGCCGCAGGGACTAGCGGGAGACAGTACTTC. This encodes CSARAAGTSGRQYF.

This clonotype is medium-sized in the sample. J is TRBJ2-7 and V is TRBV30; no clear D gene. Trimming took off 0 bases at V and 2 bases at J, with 14 bases between the two ends. Germline V gene sequence: CDR1 GTSNPN, CDR2 SVGIG (reference sequence). CDR3 length equals 15 residues. The CDR3 DNA reads as TGTGCCTGGAGTGTATTCAGTAAAGTTCCCTACGAGCAGTACTTC. Translation gives CAWSVFSKVPYEQYF.

This CDR3 reads CASRAGTSGSLDEQFF. Written as DNA, the CDR3 is TGTGCCAGCAGAGCTGGGACTAGCGGGAGTCTGGATGAGCAGTTCTTC. The genes are TRBV2 and TRBJ2-1, with 14 positions matching TRBD2. The CDR3 has 16 residues. V was pared by 6 bases and J by 8 bases, with 9 bases of the junction left unmatched. Germline loops: CDR1 SNHLY, CDR2 FYNNEI.

This clonotype was observed a few times. V is TRBV30 and J is TRBJ2-4, with unresolved D. Deletions cut 1 base from V and 4 bases from J, with 5 bases between. The CDR3 has 12 amino acids. CDR1 and CDR2 from the germline V gene are GTSNPN and SVGIG (reference sequence). DNA of the CDR3: TGTGCCTGGAGTGCCGTTAAAAACATTCAGTACTTC. Protein product: CAWSAVKNIQYF.

The chain uses TRBV6-2 or TRBV6-3 and TRBJ2-1; D is possibly TRBD2 (5 bases). The end of the DNA is better explained by TRBJ2-7, so the J call may be wrong. Per germline, CDR1 MNHEY and CDR2 SVGEGT. CDR3 size: 13 residues. CDR3 amino acids: CASSGLRYNEQYF. In DNA, the CDR3 is TGTGCCAGCAGCGGACTGAGGTACAATGAGCAGTACTTC.

The rearrangement uses TRBV21-1 and TRBJ2-2. TRBV21-1 is marked as a pseudogene. This CDR3 has 13 amino acids. The CDR3 coding sequence is TGTGCCAGCAGCAAAGAATGCACCGGGGAGCTGTTTTTT. Amino acids: CASSKECTGELFF.

The rearrangement joins TRBV7-2 to TRBJ2-7; D uncertain. The tail of the sequence fits TRBJ2-5 better, so the J call may be wrong. CDR1 is SGHTA and CDR2 is FQGNSA in the germline V gene. The CDR3 runs 12 residues. DNA of the CDR3: TGTGCCAGCAGCAAAACCCAAGAGACCCAGTACTTC. As protein: CASSKTQETQYF.

The gene calls are TRBV20-1 and TRBJ2-1; D might be TRBD2 (5 bases). The CDR3 length is 14 residues. CDR1 is DFQATT and CDR2 is SNEGSKA in the germline V gene (reference sequence). Trimming removed 4 bases from V and 4 bases from J, with 14 bases in between. CDR3 sequence (DNA): TGCAGTGCTAACGTTGTGACGGGGTACAATGAGCAGTTCTTC. Its translation: CSANVVTGYNEQFF.

Here the CDR3 reads CASSKDRAETQYF. In nucleotides, the CDR3 is TGTGCCAGCAGCAAGGACAGGGCAGAGACCCAGTACTTC. The chain recombines TRBV5-6 with TRBJ2-7, with 8 nucleotides matching TRBD1. Judging by the DNA end, TRBJ2-5 fits better; the J call may be wrong. This CDR3 is built from 13 residues. Germline V lookup: CDR1 SGHDT, CDR2 YYEEEE.

The chain links TRBV27 to TRBJ2-5, with 10 bases matching TRBD1. Judging by the DNA end, TRBJ2-7 fits better; the J call may be wrong. This CDR3 has 17 amino acids. CDR1 is MNHEY and CDR2 is SMNVEV in the germline V gene (reference sequence). CDR3 nucleotides: TGTGCCTCCAGTCCCGGGACAGGGGCCCCTTTAGGGAACGAGCAGTACTTC. This codes for CASSPGTGAPLGNEQYF.

On this clonotype: A much larger clone lies one base from this, so it may be a read error. The CDR3 sequence is CSVGGGMGETRYF. The CDR3 DNA reads TGCAGCGTTGGTGGAGGGATGGGGGAGACCCGGTACTTC. This sequence joins TRBV29-1 and TRBJ2-5; D possibly corresponds to TRBD2 (6 bases). Germline V CDR1 and CDR2: SQVTM, ANQGSEA. The CDR3 totals 13 residues.

The chain links TRBV11-1 to TRBJ2-5, with D possibly matching TRBD1 (6 bases). The CDR3 contains 15 residues. Deletions cut 0 bases from V and 5 bases from J, with 13 bases between. In germline, CDR1 is SGHAT, CDR2 FQDESV (reference sequence). The CDR3 sequence: CASSLASGAGETQYF. In DNA, the CDR3 is TGTGCCAGCAGCTTAGCTTCAGGGGCTGGGGAGACCCAGTACTTC.

This sequence joins TRBV29-1 and TRBJ1-4; D is undetermined. This CDR3 region has 15 residues. V dropped 4 bases and J dropped 0 bases, with 12 bases sitting between them. Per germline, CDR1 SQVTM and CDR2 ANQGSEA. The DNA for the CDR3 is TGCAGCGTTGTGGGCAGCGGAGCAACTAATGAAAAACTGTTTTTT. Amino acid sequence: CSVVGSGATNEKLFF. Full variable domain (rest looked up from reference TRBV29-1 and TRBJ1-4): SAVISQKPSRDICQRGTSLTIQCQVDSQVTMMFWYRQQPGQSLTLIATANQGSEATYESGFVIDKFPISRPNLTFSTLTVSNMSPEDSSIYLCSVVGSGATNEKLFFGSGTQLSVL.

This rearrangement joins TRBV20-1 to TRBJ2-1, with D maybe TRBD1 (7 bases). With 1 base removed from V and 0 bases from J, the gap between germline ends came to 13 bases. Germline V gives CDR1 DFQATT, CDR2 SNEGSKA (reference sequence). The CDR3 is 16 amino acids. The chain's CDR3 is CSARGGTAISYNEQFF. CDR3 bases: TGCAGTGCTAGAGGCGGGACAGCAATCTCCTACAATGAGCAGTTCTTC.

The chain carries TRBV28 and TRBJ2-1; D unresolved. The CDR3 runs to 13 residues. Germline V gives CDR1 MDHEN, CDR2 SYDVKM. Trimming shortened V by 6 bases and J by 10 bases, and 16 bases separated the two germline ends. CDR3 in amino acids: CASSGGPGREQFF. The CDR3 DNA sequence: TGTGCCAGCAGCGGCGGTCCGGGCAGAGAGCAGTTCTTC.

This clonotype was counted a few times. Sequence at one end of the junction differs from germline and may be a read error. This chain joins TRBV7-6 and TRBJ2-3; 7 nucleotides align to TRBD1. The germline V gene encodes CDR1 SGHVS and CDR2 FNYEAQ. This CDR3 has 16 residues. This CDR3 is CASSLADREFPDTQYF. The CDR3 bases are TGTGCCAGCAGCCTAGCAGACAGGGAGTTCCCAGATACGCAGTATTTT.

There are a few counts of this clonotype. The chain has TRBV20-1 and TRBJ1-6; 8 positions match TRBD1. CDR3 length equals 13 residues. Looked up from germline, CDR1 is DFQATT and CDR2 is SNEGSKA (reference sequence). V was clipped by 4 bases and J by 9 bases; unmatched bases: 5. CDR3 loop: CSATRQGTSPLHF. The CDR3 DNA sequence: TGCAGTGCTACTCGACAGGGGACTTCACCCCTCCACTTT.